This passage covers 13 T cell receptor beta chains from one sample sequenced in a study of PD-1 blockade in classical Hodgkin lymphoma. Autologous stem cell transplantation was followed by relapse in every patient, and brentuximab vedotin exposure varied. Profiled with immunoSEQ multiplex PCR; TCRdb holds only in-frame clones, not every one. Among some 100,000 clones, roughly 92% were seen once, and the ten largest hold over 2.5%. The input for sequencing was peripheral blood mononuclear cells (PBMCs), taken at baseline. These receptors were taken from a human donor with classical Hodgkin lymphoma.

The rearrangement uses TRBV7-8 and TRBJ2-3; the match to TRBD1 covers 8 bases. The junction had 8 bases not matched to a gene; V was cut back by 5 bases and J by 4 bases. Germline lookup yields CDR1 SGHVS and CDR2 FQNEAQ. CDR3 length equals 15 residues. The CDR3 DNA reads TGTGCCAGCAGCGACGGGACAGGCTTTGCAGATACGCAGTATTTT. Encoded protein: CASSDGTGFADTQYF.

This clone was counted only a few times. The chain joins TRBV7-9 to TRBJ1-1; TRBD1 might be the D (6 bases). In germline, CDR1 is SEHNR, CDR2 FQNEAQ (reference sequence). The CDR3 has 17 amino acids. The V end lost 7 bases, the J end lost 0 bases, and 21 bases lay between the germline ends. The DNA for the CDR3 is TGTGCCAGCATCTCGGGCCCCAGGGGTTTGATGAACACTGAAGCTTTCTTT. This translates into CASISGPRGLMNTEAFF.

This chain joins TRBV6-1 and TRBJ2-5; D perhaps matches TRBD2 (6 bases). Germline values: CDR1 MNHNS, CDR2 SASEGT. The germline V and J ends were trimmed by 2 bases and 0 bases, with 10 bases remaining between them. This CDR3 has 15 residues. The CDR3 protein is CASSETGAYQETQYF. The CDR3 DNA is TGTGCCAGCAGTGAAACGGGAGCGTACCAAGAGACCCAGTACTTC.

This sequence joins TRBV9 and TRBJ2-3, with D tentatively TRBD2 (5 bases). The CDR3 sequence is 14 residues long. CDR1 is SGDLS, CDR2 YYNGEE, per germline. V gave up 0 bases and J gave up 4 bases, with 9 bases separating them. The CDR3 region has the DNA TGTGCCAGCAGCGTAGCCGTCGGGGCAGATACGCAGTATTTT. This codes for CASSVAVGADTQYF.

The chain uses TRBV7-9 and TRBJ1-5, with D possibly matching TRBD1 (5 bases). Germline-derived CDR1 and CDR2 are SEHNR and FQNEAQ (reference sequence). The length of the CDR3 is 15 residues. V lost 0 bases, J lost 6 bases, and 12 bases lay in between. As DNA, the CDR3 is TGTGCCAGCAGCTTAGCCGCAGGGTTGGGTCAGCCCCAGCATTTT. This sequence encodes CASSLAAGLGQPQHF.

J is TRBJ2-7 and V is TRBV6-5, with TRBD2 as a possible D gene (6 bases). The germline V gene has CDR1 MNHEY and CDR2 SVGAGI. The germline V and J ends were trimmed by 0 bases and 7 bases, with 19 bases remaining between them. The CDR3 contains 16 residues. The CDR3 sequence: CASSYSRPSGSREQYF. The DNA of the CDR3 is TGTGCCAGCAGTTACTCGAGGCCCTCCGGGAGTCGAGAGCAGTACTTC.

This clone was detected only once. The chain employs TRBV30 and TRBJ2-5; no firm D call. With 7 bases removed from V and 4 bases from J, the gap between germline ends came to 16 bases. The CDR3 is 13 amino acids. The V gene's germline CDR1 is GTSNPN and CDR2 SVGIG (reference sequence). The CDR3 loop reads CASIGSLGETQYF. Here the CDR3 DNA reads TGTGCCTCCATCGGGTCCTTAGGAGAGACCCAGTACTTC.

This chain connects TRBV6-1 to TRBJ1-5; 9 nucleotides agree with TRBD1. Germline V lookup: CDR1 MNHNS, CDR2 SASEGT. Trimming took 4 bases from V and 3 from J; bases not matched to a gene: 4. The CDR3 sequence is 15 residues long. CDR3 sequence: CASSAGTGLNQPQHF. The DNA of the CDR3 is TGTGCCAGCAGTGCCGGGACAGGGCTCAATCAGCCCCAGCATTTT.

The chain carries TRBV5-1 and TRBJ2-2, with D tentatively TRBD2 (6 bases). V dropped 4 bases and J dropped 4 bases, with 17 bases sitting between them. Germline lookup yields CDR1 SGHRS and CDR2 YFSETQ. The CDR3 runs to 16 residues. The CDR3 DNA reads TGCGCCAGCAGCCCCGGAGGGATGGTTCGCACCGGGGAGCTGTTTTTT. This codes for CASSPGGMVRTGELFF.

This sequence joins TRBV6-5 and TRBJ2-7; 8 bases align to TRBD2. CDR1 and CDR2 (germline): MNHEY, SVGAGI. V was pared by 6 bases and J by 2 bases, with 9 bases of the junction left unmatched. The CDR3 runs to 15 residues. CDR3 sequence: CASRRPGTSAYEQYF. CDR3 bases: TGTGCCAGCAGGCGACCCGGGACTAGTGCCTACGAGCAGTACTTC.

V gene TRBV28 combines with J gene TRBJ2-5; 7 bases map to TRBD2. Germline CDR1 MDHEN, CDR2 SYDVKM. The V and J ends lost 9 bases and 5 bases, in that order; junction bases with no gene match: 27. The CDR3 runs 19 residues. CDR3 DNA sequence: TGTGCCAGTAGCTCCCCGGGCAGCTATCGGGGGGAGTATCGCGAGACCCAGTACTTC. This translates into CASSSPGSYRGEYRETQYF.

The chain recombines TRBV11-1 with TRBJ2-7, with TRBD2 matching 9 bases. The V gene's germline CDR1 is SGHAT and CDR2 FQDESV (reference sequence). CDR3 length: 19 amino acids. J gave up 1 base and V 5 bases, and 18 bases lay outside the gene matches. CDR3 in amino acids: CASSHAQGLAGGPSYEQYF. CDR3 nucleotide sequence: TGTGCCAGCAGCCACGCACAGGGTTTGGCGGGAGGGCCTTCCTACGAGCAGTACTTC.

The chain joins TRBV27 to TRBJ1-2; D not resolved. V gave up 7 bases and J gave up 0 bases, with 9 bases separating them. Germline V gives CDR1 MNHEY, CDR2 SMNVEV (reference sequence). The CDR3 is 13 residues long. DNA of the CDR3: TGTGCCAGCAAGGGCAACTCTAACTATGGCTACACCTTC. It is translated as CASKGNSNYGYTF.